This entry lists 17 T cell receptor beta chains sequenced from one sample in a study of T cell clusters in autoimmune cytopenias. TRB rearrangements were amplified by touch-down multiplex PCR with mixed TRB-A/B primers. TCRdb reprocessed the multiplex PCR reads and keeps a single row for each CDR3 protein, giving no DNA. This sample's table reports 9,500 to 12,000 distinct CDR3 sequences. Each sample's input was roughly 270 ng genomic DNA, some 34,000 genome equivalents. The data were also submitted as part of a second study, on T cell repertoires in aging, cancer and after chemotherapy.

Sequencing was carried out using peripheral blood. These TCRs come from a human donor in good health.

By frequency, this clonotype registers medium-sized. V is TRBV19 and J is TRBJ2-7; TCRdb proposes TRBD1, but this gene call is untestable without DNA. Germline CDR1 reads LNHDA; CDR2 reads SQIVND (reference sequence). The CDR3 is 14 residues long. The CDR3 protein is CASSTGQEFYEQYF.

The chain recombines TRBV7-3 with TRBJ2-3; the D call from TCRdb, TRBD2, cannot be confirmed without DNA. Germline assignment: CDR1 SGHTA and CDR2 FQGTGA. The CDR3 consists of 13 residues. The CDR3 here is CATSLSGTDTQYF.

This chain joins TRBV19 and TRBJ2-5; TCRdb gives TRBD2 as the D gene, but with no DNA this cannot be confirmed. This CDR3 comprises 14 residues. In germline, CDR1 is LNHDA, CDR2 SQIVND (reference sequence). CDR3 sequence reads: CASRLAVGQETQYF.

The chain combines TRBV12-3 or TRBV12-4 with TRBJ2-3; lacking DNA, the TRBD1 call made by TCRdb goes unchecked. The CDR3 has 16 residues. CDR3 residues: CASSISETGATDTQYF.

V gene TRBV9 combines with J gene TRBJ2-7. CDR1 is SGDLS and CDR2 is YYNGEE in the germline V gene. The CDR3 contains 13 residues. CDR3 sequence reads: CASSARTDYEQYF. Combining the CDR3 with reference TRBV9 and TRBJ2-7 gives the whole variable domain DSGVTQTPKHLITATGQRVTLRCSPRSGDLSVYWYQQSLDQGLQFLIQYYNGEERAKGNILERFSAQQFPDLHSELNLSSLELGDSALYFCASSARTDYEQYFGPGTRLTVT.

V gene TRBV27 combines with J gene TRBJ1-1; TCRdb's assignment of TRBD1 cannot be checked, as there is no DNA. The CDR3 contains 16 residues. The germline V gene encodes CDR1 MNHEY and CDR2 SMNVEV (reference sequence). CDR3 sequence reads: CASSLSNLGVNTEAFF.

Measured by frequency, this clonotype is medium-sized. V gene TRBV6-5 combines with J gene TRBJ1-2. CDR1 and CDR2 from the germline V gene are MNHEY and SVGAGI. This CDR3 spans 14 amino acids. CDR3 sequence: CASRLDSPFGGYTF.

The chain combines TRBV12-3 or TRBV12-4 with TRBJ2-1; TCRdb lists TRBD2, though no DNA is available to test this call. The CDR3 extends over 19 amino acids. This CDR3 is CASSVVASGGLGGYNEQFF.

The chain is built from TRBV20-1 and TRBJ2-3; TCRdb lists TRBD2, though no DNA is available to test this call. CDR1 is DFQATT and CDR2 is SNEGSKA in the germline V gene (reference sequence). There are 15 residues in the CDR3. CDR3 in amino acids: CSARDHVGEADTQYF.

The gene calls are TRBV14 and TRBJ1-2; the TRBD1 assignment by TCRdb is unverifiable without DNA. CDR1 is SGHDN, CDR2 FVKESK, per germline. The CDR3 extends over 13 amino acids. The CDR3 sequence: CASSVRGHYGYTF.

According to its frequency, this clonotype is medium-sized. This chain's CDR3 is CASSASGGTDTQYF. V usage is TRBV6-4 and J usage is TRBJ2-3; lacking DNA, the TRBD2 call made by TCRdb goes unchecked. Germline CDR1 and CDR2: MRHNA and SNTAGT. The CDR3 is 14 amino acids.

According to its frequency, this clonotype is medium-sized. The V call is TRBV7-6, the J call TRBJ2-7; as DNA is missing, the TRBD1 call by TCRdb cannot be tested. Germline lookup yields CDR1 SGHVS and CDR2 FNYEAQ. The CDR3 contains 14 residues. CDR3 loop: CASSLDPGEDEQYF.

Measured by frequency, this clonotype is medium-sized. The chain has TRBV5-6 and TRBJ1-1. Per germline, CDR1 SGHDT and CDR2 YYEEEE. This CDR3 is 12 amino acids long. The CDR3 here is CASSFRRTEAFF.

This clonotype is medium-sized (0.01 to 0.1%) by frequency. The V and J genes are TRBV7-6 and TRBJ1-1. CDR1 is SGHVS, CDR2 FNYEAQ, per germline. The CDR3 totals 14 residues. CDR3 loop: CASARSGHGAEAFF.

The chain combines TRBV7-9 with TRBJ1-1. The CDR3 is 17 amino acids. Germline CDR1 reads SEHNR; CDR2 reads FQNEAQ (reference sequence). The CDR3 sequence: CASSPKRNSGRNTEAFF. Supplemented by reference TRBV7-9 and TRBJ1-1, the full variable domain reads DTGVSQNPRHKITKRGQNVTFRCDPISEHNRLYWYRQTLGQGPEFLTYFQNEAQLEKSRLLSDRFSAERPKGSFSTLEIQRTEQGDSAMYLCASSPKRNSGRNTEAFFGQGTRLTVV.

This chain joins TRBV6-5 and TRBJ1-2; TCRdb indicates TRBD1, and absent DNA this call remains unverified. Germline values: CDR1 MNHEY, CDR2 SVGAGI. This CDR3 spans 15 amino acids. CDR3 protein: CASSFSGIEGYGYTF.

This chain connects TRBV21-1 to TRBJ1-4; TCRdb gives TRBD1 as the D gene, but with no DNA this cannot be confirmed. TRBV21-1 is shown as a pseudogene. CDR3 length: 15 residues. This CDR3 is CASSLDLGGEEKLFF.